This record looks at one T cell receptor beta chain sequence and its context. Its antigen is currently unknown. This sample is drawn from a study of shared clonotypes between healthy human individuals. When replicate PCRs were run on sorted subsets, they used about 220 ng DNA, tens of thousands of T cell genomes. Sequencing was performed with immunoSEQ multiplex PCR; in TCRdb, only in-frame clones are kept and a portion is missing. The sample lists around 720,000 clones; about three quarters were seen once. Within Nashville, Tennessee resided all donors, each a Caucasian adult. Germline lookup yields CDR1 KGHSH and CDR2 LQKENI. The junction had 0 bases not matched to a gene; V was cut back by 2 bases and J by 6 bases. This CDR3 is built from 13 residues. The study's findings and limits: The four-donor shared clonotypes exceeded non-shared clonotypes in generation probability, with non-shared ones scoring lower. Large depth notwithstanding, sorted-subset sequencing proved incomplete by rarefaction.

This receptor was identified in a woman younger than 45 in good health. The sample taken for sequencing was memory CD4+ T cells sorted from blood. Subset noted: CD45RA-negative fraction. This chain uses TRBV18 with TRBJ1-1; 10 bases align to TRBD1. CDR3 DNA: TGTGCCAGCTCACCAGACAGGGGGCCTGAAGCTTTCTTT. It encodes CASSPDRGPEAFF.